This TCR beta chain was found in a study of cytomegalovirus exposure and HLA in healthy donors. Study-wide results and caveats: Owing to their indistinguishability, certain V segments, notably TRBV6-2 and TRBV6-3, were excluded. The availability of immune exposure information extended only to CMV serostatus. At a 0.05 false discovery rate, a later analysis found around 15,000 TCR beta sequences to be associated with HLA alleles.

The CDR3 sequence is 14 residues long. CDR1 and CDR2 from the germline V gene are MNHNY and SVGAGI (reference sequence). V dropped 7 bases and J dropped 0 bases, with 11 bases sitting between them. 60 Vbeta and 13 Jbeta primers were used in PCR. The method was immunoSEQ multiplex PCR; TCRdb's version includes in-frame clones alone and lacks a portion of them. Reported are 130,000 to 150,000 clones; the ten largest clones contain about 1.7%. As for this clone: Antigen unknown.

The sequence came from a woman aged 45 to 65 in good health and CMV-seronegative. The V gene is TRBV6-6, the J gene TRBJ2-3; D is possibly TRBD1 (5 bases). The sample was PBMCs. CDR3 DNA sequence: TGTGCCAGCACCTTACAGGCGAGCACAGATACGCAGTATTTT. Protein: CASTLQASTDTQYF.